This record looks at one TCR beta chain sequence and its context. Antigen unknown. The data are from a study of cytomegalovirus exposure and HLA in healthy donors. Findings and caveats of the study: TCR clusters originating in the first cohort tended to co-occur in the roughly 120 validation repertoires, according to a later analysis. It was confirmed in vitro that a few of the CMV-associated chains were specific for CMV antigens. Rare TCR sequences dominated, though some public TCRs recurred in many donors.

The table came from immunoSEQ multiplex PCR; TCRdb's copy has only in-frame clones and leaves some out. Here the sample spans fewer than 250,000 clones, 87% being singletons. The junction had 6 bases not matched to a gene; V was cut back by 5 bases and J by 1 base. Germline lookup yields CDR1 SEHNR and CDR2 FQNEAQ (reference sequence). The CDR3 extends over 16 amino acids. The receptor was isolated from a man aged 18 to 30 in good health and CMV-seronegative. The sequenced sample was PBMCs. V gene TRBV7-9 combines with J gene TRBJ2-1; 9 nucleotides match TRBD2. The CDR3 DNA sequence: TGTGCCAGCAGCAAACGTAGCGGGAGTTCCTACAATGAGCAGTTCTTC. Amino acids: CASSKRSGSSYNEQFF.